These 28 T cell receptor beta chains originate from one sample sequenced in a study of shared clonotypes between healthy human individuals. The repertoire was sequenced with immunoSEQ multiplex PCR; TCRdb's copy has only in-frame clones and lacks some. Of over a million clones in the sample, more than 75% are singletons; the top ten hold approximately 0.56%. The sequencing sample was made of memory CD4+ T cells from PBMCs. The subset is: CD45RA-negative fraction. Receptors were obtained from a man between 18 and 29 years old in good health. Some clones in this sample may be carry-over from other donors' samples.

Comment on this clone: At the DNA level, this CDR3 is encoded by other sequences in the same sample as well. The V call is TRBV6-6, the J call TRBJ2-1; D ambiguous. The CDR3 totals 13 residues. V was trimmed by 0 bases and J by 3 bases, leaving 3 bases between them. Germline V CDR1 and CDR2: MNHNY, SVGAGI (reference sequence). The CDR3 sequence is CASSYSGYNEQFF. CDR3 nucleotide sequence: TGTGCCAGCAGTTACTCTGGCTACAATGAGCAGTTCTTC.

This clone was detected only once. The chain combines TRBV9 with TRBJ2-1, with no clear D. The CDR3 is 12 amino acids. Trimming took 7 bases from V and 8 from J, leaving 13 bases between them. Germline V lookup: CDR1 SGDLS, CDR2 YYNGEE. The CDR3 coding sequence is TGTGCCAGCGGGGTTCTATCGGATGAGCAGTTCTTC. This encodes CASGVLSDEQFF.

This chain joins TRBV10-3 and TRBJ1-3, with a tentative D call TRBD1 (5 bases). CDR3 length: 14 amino acids. V was cut by 11 bases and J by 0 bases, with 14 bases left in between. Germline CDR1 ENHRY, CDR2 SYGVKD. The CDR3 is CASLGTNSGNTIYF. The CDR3 region has the DNA TGTGCCTCCTTGGGGACGAACTCTGGAAACACCATATATTTT.

The chain employs TRBV7-2 and TRBJ2-5; the D gene is possibly TRBD2 (6 bases). Trimming took 3 bases from V and 5 from J, leaving 16 bases between them. The germline gives CDR1 SGHTA, CDR2 FQGNSA. The CDR3 sequence is 15 residues long. The CDR3 region is CASSFWASDVETQYF. The CDR3 DNA is TGTGCCAGCAGCTTTTGGGCTAGCGATGTGGAGACCCAGTACTTC.

On this clone itself: The identical CDR3 is also encoded by other nucleotide sequences in the sample. V and J are TRBV11-3 and TRBJ1-1; TRBD1 matches at 9 bases. The CDR3 is made up of 14 amino acids. From germline, CDR1 is SGHNT and CDR2 YENEEA. Losses at the gene ends were 5 bases for V and 1 base for J; bases not matched to a gene: 2. CDR3 bases: TGTGCCAGCAGCCCGGGACAGGGGAACACTGAAGCTTTCTTT. It yields the protein CASSPGQGNTEAFF.

This chain uses TRBV7-3 with TRBJ2-1, with 7 bases lining up with TRBD2. The junction had 7 bases not matched to a gene; V was cut back by 6 bases and J by 5 bases. This CDR3 has 14 residues. The germline V gene encodes CDR1 SGHTA and CDR2 FQGTGA. CDR3 DNA: TGTGCCAGCAGTTGGACTAGATCTGACAATGAGCAGTTCTTC. Its translation is CASSWTRSDNEQFF.

The rearrangement links TRBV28 to TRBJ1-2, with D unresolved. CDR3 size: 13 residues. V lost 4 bases and J lost 4, with 10 bases in between. The V gene's germline CDR1 is MDHEN and CDR2 SYDVKM. CDR3 sequence reads: CASSSYTIYGYTF. CDR3 DNA sequence: TGTGCCAGCAGTTCTTATACAATCTATGGCTACACCTTC.

The V and J genes are TRBV11-1 and TRBJ2-3, with 12 nucleotides matching TRBD2. V lost 5 bases and J lost 0; bases outside the gene matches: 9. Germline CDR1 SGHAT, CDR2 FQDESV (reference sequence). This CDR3 contains 18 residues. CDR3 coding DNA: TGTGCCAGCAGCCCTACTCCCGGGACTAGCGGGAGCACAGATACGCAGTATTTT. Translated, it gives CASSPTPGTSGSTDTQYF.

The genes are TRBV2 and TRBJ1-5, with D uncertain. CDR1 is SNHLY, CDR2 FYNNEI, per germline. The ends were cut back, 6 bases at V and 5 bases at J, with 11 bases in the middle. There are 13 residues in the CDR3. The CDR3 here is CASSPKVDQPQHF. CDR3 DNA: TGTGCCAGCAGCCCCAAGGTGGATCAGCCCCAGCATTTT.

The chain links TRBV5-1 to TRBJ2-5; a weak D match, TRBD1 (7 bases). The CDR3 sequence is 14 residues long. CDR1 SGHRS and CDR2 YFSETQ come from the germline V gene. The ends were cut back, 8 bases at V and 4 bases at J, with 18 bases in the middle. CDR3 sequence (DNA): TGCGCCAGTCATCGACAGGGAGCGGGAGAGACCCAGTACTTC. It codes for CASHRQGAGETQYF.

The V call is TRBV4-1, the J call TRBJ2-5, with 7 bases lining up with TRBD2. Per the germline V gene, CDR1 is MGHRA and CDR2 is YSYEKL. The length of the CDR3 is 17 residues. The trim removed 0 bases at V and 4 bases at J, leaving 11 bases unmatched. The chain's CDR3 is CASSQDPLRTGGETQYF. CDR3 nucleotides: TGCGCCAGCAGCCAAGATCCACTTAGGACGGGGGGAGAGACCCAGTACTTC.

This chain links TRBV18 with TRBJ1-2; TRBD1 matches 11 bases. The junction had 3 bases not matched to a gene; V was cut back by 0 bases and J by 3 bases. The CDR3 totals 16 residues. CDR1 and CDR2 (germline): KGHSH, LQKENI. CDR3 residues: CASSPPGTGGDYGYTF. The CDR3 DNA reads TGTGCCAGCTCACCACCCGGGACAGGGGGGGACTATGGCTACACCTTC. Filled out from reference TRBV18 and TRBJ1-2, the complete variable domain reads NAGVMQNPRHLVRRRGQEARLRCSPMKGHSHVYWYRQLPEEGLKFMVYLQKENIIDESGMPKERFSAEFPKEGPSILRIQQVVRGDSAAYFCASSPPGTGGDYGYTFGSGTRLTVV.

This clone was seen only once. The rearrangement links TRBV5-1 to TRBJ2-2, with D possibly being TRBD2 (6 bases). Germline V CDR1 and CDR2: SGHRS, YFSETQ. Trimming shortened V by 4 bases and J by 4 bases, and 17 bases separated the two germline ends. This CDR3 is built from 16 residues. The CDR3 loop reads CASSRLAQTSTGELFF. CDR3 nucleotide sequence: TGCGCCAGCAGCCGGCTAGCGCAAACCTCCACCGGGGAGCTGTTTTTT. Based on the CDR3 plus reference TRBV5-1 and TRBJ2-2, the full variable domain is KAGVTQTPRYLIKTRGQQVTLSCSPISGHRSVSWYQQTPGQGLQFLFEYFSETQRNKGNFPGRFSGRQFSNSRSEMNVSTLELGDSALYLCASSRLAQTSTGELFFGEGSRLTVL.

V usage is TRBV5-1 and J usage is TRBJ1-3; D might be TRBD1 (6 bases). The CDR3 has 15 residues. Germline V gene sequence: CDR1 SGHRS, CDR2 YFSETQ. Trimming removed 3 bases at V and 0 bases at J, with 10 bases between. CDR3 bases: TGCGCCAGCAGCTCCCAGGGGTTCTCTGGAAACACCATATATTTT. Protein sequence: CASSSQGFSGNTIYF.

This chain uses TRBV4-2 with TRBJ1-2; 8 bases map to TRBD1. The junction had 4 bases not matched to a gene; V was cut back by 2 bases and J by 2 bases. This CDR3 has 15 residues. Germline V CDR1 and CDR2: LGHNA, YNFKEQ. The CDR3 sequence is CASSQIGQGNYGYTF. The CDR3 DNA reads as TGTGCCAGCAGCCAAATTGGACAGGGAAACTATGGCTACACCTTC.

The rearrangement joins TRBV4-3 to TRBJ1-2; 7 nucleotides match TRBD1. The germline V gene encodes CDR1 LGHNA and CDR2 YSLEER. Trimming took 2 bases from V and 5 from J; bases not matched to a gene: 8. The CDR3 length is 15 residues. CDR3 loop: CASSQSQGIGYGYTF. CDR3 DNA: TGCGCCAGCAGCCAATCACAGGGGATTGGGTATGGCTACACCTTC.

V is TRBV2 and J is TRBJ2-7; D is ambiguous. The CDR3 is 10 residues long. V was clipped by 6 bases and J by 7 bases, with 7 bases between them. The germline V gene has CDR1 SNHLY and CDR2 FYNNEI. CDR3 sequence (DNA): TGTGCCAGCAGGGTGGAAGAGCAGTACTTC. It specifies CASRVEEQYF.

This clone was seen a few times. This chain joins TRBV7-3 and TRBJ1-1; no clear D. The CDR3 extends over 13 amino acids. Trimming cost V 5 bases and J 11 bases, with 18 bases left between them. The germline V gene encodes CDR1 SGHTA and CDR2 FQGTGA. This CDR3 is CASSTPNIRRAFF. CDR3 bases: TGTGCCAGCAGCACCCCGAACATCCGGAGGGCTTTCTTT.

This clone was found once. The chain has TRBV11-2 and TRBJ2-5; the match to TRBD2 covers 10 bases. Germline-derived CDR1 and CDR2 are SGHAT and FQNNGV. CDR3 length: 16 residues. Trimming took 2 bases from V and 1 from J; bases not matched to a gene: 4. CDR3 residues: CASSLITSGIQETQYF. The CDR3, as DNA: TGTGCCAGCAGCTTAATCACTAGCGGGATCCAAGAGACCCAGTACTTC. Together with reference TRBV11-2 and TRBJ2-5, the CDR3 gives the full variable domain: EAGVAQSPRYKIIEKRQSVAFWCNPISGHATLYWYQQILGQGPKLLIQFQNNGVVDDSQLPKDRFSAERLKGVDSTLKIQPAKLEDSAVYLCASSLITSGIQETQYFGPGTRLLVL.

The CDR3 loop is CAWSPLENEQFF. The CDR3 DNA is TGTGCCTGGAGTCCACTAGAGAATGAGCAGTTCTTC. The rearrangement links TRBV30 to TRBJ2-1; D possibly corresponds to TRBD2 (5 bases). V was shortened by 2 bases and J by 7 bases, with 9 bases between the two germline ends. The germline V gene has CDR1 GTSNPN and CDR2 SVGIG (reference sequence). CDR3 length equals 12 residues.

The chain uses TRBV6-5 and TRBJ2-2; perhaps TRBD2 as D (5 bases). This CDR3 is 12 amino acids long. Germline V CDR1 and CDR2: MNHEY, SVGAGI. With 2 bases removed from V and 9 bases from J, the gap between germline ends came to 7 bases. The CDR3 region has the DNA TGTGCCAGCAGTTACGAGGGCAGGGAGCTGTTTTTT. This gives the protein CASSYEGRELFF.

Concerning this clone itself: Other DNA sequences from this sample encode an identical CDR3 as well. The V gene is TRBV5-1, the J gene TRBJ1-2; TRBD1 matches 12 bases. The V gene's germline CDR1 is SGHRS and CDR2 YFSETQ. J gave up 4 bases and V 2 bases, and 3 bases lay outside the gene matches. This CDR3 has 15 residues. The CDR3 protein is CASSLGTGGTYGYTF. The CDR3 bases are TGCGCCAGCAGCTTAGGGACAGGGGGCACCTATGGCTACACCTTC.

Concerning this clone: The CDR3 does not close with the conserved phenylalanine or tryptophan, likely indicating a read error. The chain links TRBV25-1 to TRBJ2-2; D perhaps matches TRBD1 (6 bases). The CDR3 runs 14 residues. V lost 0 bases, J lost 6 bases, and 8 bases lay in between. The germline CDR1 and CDR2 sequences are MGHDK and SYGVNS. CDR3 in amino acids: CASSEYEGAGELFS. CDR3 DNA sequence: TGTGCCAGCAGTGAATATGAGGGGGCCGGGGAGCTGTTTTCT.

CDR3 bases: TGTGCCAGCAGCCCTGAAGGGACAGCCACAGATACGCAGTATTTT. Translation gives CASSPEGTATDTQYF. This chain links TRBV11-2 with TRBJ2-3; 7 nucleotides line up with TRBD1. Germline values: CDR1 SGHAT, CDR2 FQNNGV. V was pared by 5 bases and J by 2 bases, with 7 bases of the junction left unmatched. The CDR3 consists of 15 residues. Full variable domain (outside the CDR3, taken from reference TRBV11-2 and TRBJ2-3): EAGVAQSPRYKIIEKRQSVAFWCNPISGHATLYWYQQILGQGPKLLIQFQNNGVVDDSQLPKDRFSAERLKGVDSTLKIQPAKLEDSAVYLCASSPEGTATDTQYFGPGTRLTVL.

The chain uses TRBV9 and TRBJ1-2; no definite D call. Germline loops: CDR1 SGDLS, CDR2 YYNGEE. V was clipped by 3 bases and J by 4 bases, with 4 bases between them. The CDR3 extends over 11 amino acids. The CDR3 DNA reads as TGTGCCAGCAGCGCTAGCTATGGCTACACCTTC. Encoded protein: CASSASYGYTF.

The V gene is TRBV2, the J gene TRBJ2-3; unclear D gene. This CDR3 comprises 12 residues. V lost 4 bases, J lost 5 bases, and 7 bases lay in between. Germline lookup yields CDR1 SNHLY and CDR2 FYNNEI. CDR3 DNA sequence: TGTGCCAGCAGTGGTCAGGTAGATACGCAGTATTTT. Residues: CASSGQVDTQYF.

The chain couples TRBV5-6 to TRBJ1-2, with a weak D call TRBD1 (6 bases). Deletions cut 4 bases from V and 8 bases from J, with 21 bases between. Germline V CDR1 and CDR2: SGHDT, YYEEEE. CDR3 length equals 15 residues. The CDR3 loop is CASSAVFRGRGGYTF. DNA of the CDR3: TGTGCCAGCAGCGCCGTTTTCAGGGGTAGAGGGGGCTACACCTTC. Combining the CDR3 with reference TRBV5-6 and TRBJ1-2 gives the whole variable domain DAGVTQSPTHLIKTRGQQVTLRCSPKSGHDTVSWYQQALGQGPQFIFQYYEEEERQRGNFPDRFSGHQFPNYSSELNVNALLLGDSALYLCASSAVFRGRGGYTFGSGTRLTVV.

This clone was counted only a few times. This may be a read error: a much more frequent sequence differs by one nucleotide. This sample includes further DNA sequences coding for the same CDR3. The rearrangement uses TRBV10-3 and TRBJ1-5; D ambiguous. CDR1 and CDR2 (germline): ENHRY, SYGVKD. The CDR3 sequence is 12 residues long. Between the trimmed V and J ends, which lost 5 bases and 3 bases, there was a span of 5 bases. In DNA form, the CDR3 reads TGTGCCATCAGTCCCAACAATCAGCCCCAGCATTTT. This encodes CAISPNNQPQHF.